This T cell receptor beta chain appears in the sequencing data of a study of T cells in Graves' hyperthyroidism and ophthalmopathy. Across the whole study: Peripheral blood was collected at initial diagnosis, before any treatment. Study conclusions and caveats: A model using 13 V-J features told ophthalmopathy apart from stable hyperthyroidism. Blood also contained most expanded thyroid clonotypes above 0.001.

This clonotype was counted many times. Its matching antigen is unknown. The CDR3 runs 12 residues. Deletions cut 4 bases from V and 1 base from J, with 4 bases between. Germline V gene data show CDR1 as SNHLY and CDR2 as FYNNEI. Amplification of TCR beta CDR3 regions used RNA as the template. TCR CDR3 underwent first-round RT-PCR with the HTBI primer set. TCRdb recomputed calls from the multiplex PCR reads with MiXCR, one row per CDR3 protein. This sample has about 160,000 distinct CDR3 sequences, with 9.4% found just once. Hyperthyroidism patients were newly diagnosed, had disease duration under 2 months, and were aged 18 to 65 years.

V is TRBV2 and J is TRBJ2-5; D is unresolved. This TCR came from a woman aged 18-29 years with Graves' hyperthyroidism that later progressed to Graves' ophthalmopathy. Material for sequencing was blood. The CDR3 DNA is TGTGCCAGCAGTGCGTTCCAAGAGACCCAGTACTTC. This sequence encodes CASSAFQETQYF.